Following are 7 T cell receptor beta chains from one sample sequenced in a study of shared clonotypes between healthy human individuals. The assay was immunoSEQ multiplex PCR, and TCRdb's table has in-frame clones only and misses some. The table lists some 660,000 clones, around 78% of them singletons. The sequenced sample was memory CD4+ T cells sorted from blood. Specified subset: CD45RA-negative fraction. These receptors were taken from a woman in her twenties or thirties in good health.

V and J are TRBV7-6 and TRBJ2-2; tentatively, D is TRBD1 (5 bases). CDR1 and CDR2 from the germline V gene are SGHVS and FNYEAQ. CDR3 length: 14 amino acids. The V gene lost 7 bases and the J gene lost 4 bases, with 13 bases spanning the gap. The CDR3 reads CASTSGLGTGELFF. DNA for the CDR3: TGTGCCAGCACCTCAGGGCTGGGCACCGGGGAGCTGTTTTTT.

At least ten counts were recorded for this clone. The genes are TRBV18 and TRBJ2-7, with D maybe TRBD2 (5 bases). The CDR3 length is 13 residues. The ends were cut back, 2 bases at V and 7 bases at J, with 12 bases in the middle. Germline V gene lookup returns CDR1 KGHSH and CDR2 LQKENI. This chain's CDR3 is CASSPAGPGEQYF. DNA for the CDR3: TGTGCCAGCTCACCAGCGGGCCCTGGGGAGCAGTACTTC. The full variable domain, its missing parts supplied by reference TRBV18 and TRBJ2-7, is NAGVMQNPRHLVRRRGQEARLRCSPMKGHSHVYWYRQLPEEGLKFMVYLQKENIIDESGMPKERFSAEFPKEGPSILRIQQVVRGDSAAYFCASSPAGPGEQYFGPGTRLTVT.

This clone occurred a few times. This chain uses TRBV28 with TRBJ2-1; TRBD2 aligns across 10 bases. J was trimmed by 10 bases and V by 2 bases; bases with no gene match: 8. CDR1 and CDR2 from the germline V gene are MDHEN and SYDVKM. The CDR3 length is 15 residues. CDR3 amino acids: CASSLSLAGVGEQFF. DNA of the CDR3: TGTGCCAGCAGTTTAAGTCTAGCGGGAGTAGGAGAGCAGTTCTTC.

This chain links TRBV10-3 with TRBJ2-3, with D perhaps being TRBD1 or TRBD2 (5 bases each). Germline V gene lookup returns CDR1 ENHRY and CDR2 SYGVKD. Deletions cut 6 bases from V and 0 bases from J, with 19 bases between. The CDR3 loop spans 17 amino acids. CDR3 protein: CAISGPGRKASTDTQYF. The DNA for the CDR3 is TGTGCCATCAGCGGACCGGGGCGCAAAGCTAGCACAGATACGCAGTATTTT.

This chain links TRBV7-2 with TRBJ2-7, with a weak D call TRBD1 (5 bases). Deletions cut 2 bases from V and 2 bases from J, with 10 bases between. The germline CDR1 and CDR2 sequences are SGHTA and FQGNSA. There are 14 residues in the CDR3. DNA of the CDR3: TGTGCCAGCAGCTTAAGTTCAGGGACCTACGAGCAGTACTTC. Translating gives CASSLSSGTYEQYF.

J is TRBJ2-1 and V is TRBV7-7; TRBD1 matches at 8 bases. CDR1 and CDR2 from the germline V gene are SSHAT and FNYEAQ (reference sequence). V shed 1 base, J shed 1 base, and the junction held 0 bases outside the gene matches. The CDR3 spans 15 residues. CDR3: CASSLGTGSYNEQFF. CDR3 bases: TGTGCCAGCAGCTTAGGGACAGGGTCCTACAATGAGCAGTTCTTC.

The rearrangement links TRBV7-8 to TRBJ2-4, with a possible D match to TRBD2 (7 bases). Germline values: CDR1 SGHVS, CDR2 FQNEAQ. Trimming took off 2 bases at V and 9 bases at J, with 14 bases between the two ends. CDR3 length: 14 amino acids. The CDR3 coding sequence is TGTGCCAGCAGCTTACGGGGGCGGGAGATCATTCAGTACTTC. Its protein is CASSLRGREIIQYF.